Below are 23 T cell receptor beta chains sequenced from a single sample in a study of cytomegalovirus exposure and HLA in healthy donors. The PCR employed 60 Vbeta primers together with 13 Jbeta primers. Method: immunoSEQ multiplex PCR; TCRdb's copy keeps in-frame clones and lacks some. This sample yields some 200,000 clones, of which approximately 82% are seen a single time; 2% to 2.5% belongs to the top ten. Sample: PBMCs. The receptors here all came from a woman in her 30s in good health and CMV-seronegative.

The chain is built from TRBV6-1 and TRBJ1-4; D call uncertain. Germline V gene lookup returns CDR1 MNHNS and CDR2 SASEGT. The CDR3 runs 15 residues. The V and J ends lost 3 bases and 7 bases respectively, with 15 bases between them. CDR3 coding DNA: TGTGCCAGCAGTGATTTAGGTAAAGGACTTGAAAAACTGTTTTTT. It yields the protein CASSDLGKGLEKLFF.

The V and J genes are TRBV7-8 and TRBJ1-2, with D possibly TRBD1 on 5 matching bases. V was trimmed by 2 bases and J by 0 bases, leaving 10 bases between them. Germline-derived CDR1 and CDR2 are SGHVS and FQNEAQ. This CDR3 has 15 residues. The CDR3: CASSLLTGSNYGYTF. The CDR3 DNA is TGTGCCAGCAGCTTACTAACAGGTTCTAACTATGGCTACACCTTC.

The rearrangement joins TRBV7-2 to TRBJ2-3, with unresolved D. V lost 5 bases, J lost 2 bases, and 11 bases lay in between. CDR3 length equals 14 residues. CDR1 SGHTA and CDR2 FQGNSA come from the germline V gene. CDR3 protein: CASSTYQDTDTQYF. The CDR3, as DNA: TGTGCCAGCAGCACCTACCAAGACACAGATACGCAGTATTTT.

This clone was found once. The chain employs TRBV4-1 and TRBJ2-5, with TRBD2 identical over 7 bases. From germline, CDR1 is MGHRA and CDR2 YSYEKL. Losses at the gene ends were 3 bases for V and 3 bases for J; bases not matched to a gene: 10. The CDR3 covers 16 residues. CDR3 in DNA: TGCGCCAGCAGCCACACGTCTATGGGAGGGAAAGAGACCCAGTACTTC. Amino acid sequence: CASSHTSMGGKETQYF.

The CDR3 DNA sequence: TGTGCCAGCAGTTCTGCGGGACAGCCAAATTCACCCCTCCACTTT. It encodes CASSSAGQPNSPLHF. This chain uses TRBV27 with TRBJ1-6; 7 bases are shared with TRBD1. Germline V gene sequence: CDR1 MNHEY, CDR2 SMNVEV (reference sequence). The V segment lost 4 bases and the J segment 7 bases; nucleotides outside the gene matches: 7. The CDR3 loop spans 15 amino acids.

The chain joins TRBV28 to TRBJ2-3; tentative D call: TRBD2 (5 bases). Germline CDR1 is MDHEN and CDR2 is SYDVKM. The CDR3 is 15 residues long. V lost 1 base and J lost 1, with 9 bases in between. CDR3 residues: CASSLSKLGTDTQYF. CDR3 DNA sequence: TGTGCCAGCAGTTTATCCAAACTAGGCACAGATACGCAGTATTTT.

V is TRBV9 and J is TRBJ2-3; 11 bases agree with TRBD2. Germline-derived CDR1 and CDR2 are SGDLS and YYNGEE. The CDR3 sequence is 17 residues long. Trimming cost V 3 bases and J 2 bases; bases outside gene matches: 8. CDR3 DNA sequence: TGTGCCAGCAGCGCCTCCGGGACTAGCGGTGCCACAGATACGCAGTATTTT. This translates into CASSASGTSGATDTQYF.

This clone has only one observation. The CDR3, as DNA: TGTGCCAGCAGAGATTGGCAGGGTACGACAGATACGCAGTATTTT. Its translation is CASRDWQGTTDTQYF. This sequence joins TRBV28 and TRBJ2-3; a weak D match, TRBD1 (5 bases). Trimming took 6 bases from V and 3 from J, leaving 16 bases between them. CDR3 length equals 15 residues. CDR1 is MDHEN, CDR2 SYDVKM, per germline.

Written as DNA, the CDR3 is TGTGCCAGCGTGAGCGGTCTCACAACCCAAGCTTTCTTT. Its translation: CASVSGLTTQAFF. The rearrangement uses TRBV6-6 and TRBJ1-1; no reliable D call. Looked up from germline, CDR1 is MNHNY and CDR2 is SVGAGI (reference sequence). V lost 8 bases, J lost 9 bases, and 19 bases lay in between. This CDR3 is 13 amino acids long.

The chain carries TRBV6-1 and TRBJ1-5, with 7 bases that match TRBD1. CDR1 MNHNS and CDR2 SASEGT come from the germline V gene. Trimming removed 7 bases from V and 2 bases from J; junction bases left unmatched: 8. This CDR3 region has 15 residues. The DNA for the CDR3 is TGTGCCAGCACTCTAGACAGGGTAGGCAATCAGCCCCAGCATTTT. Translation gives CASTLDRVGNQPQHF.

The rearrangement links TRBV28 to TRBJ1-6; D might be TRBD1 (5 bases). Deletions cut 3 bases from V and 9 bases from J, with 21 bases between. The CDR3 runs to 17 residues. Per the germline V gene, CDR1 is MDHEN and CDR2 is SYDVKM. CDR3: CASSLTVGIGTISPLHF. The CDR3 region has the DNA TGTGCCAGCAGTTTGACCGTGGGTATCGGGACTATTTCACCCCTCCACTTT.

The chain recombines TRBV28 with TRBJ2-7; 9 positions agree with TRBD1. From germline, CDR1 is MDHEN and CDR2 SYDVKM. This CDR3 spans 13 amino acids. V was clipped by 9 bases and J by 2 bases; unmatched bases: 5. The CDR3 region has the DNA TGTGCCAGTGGACAGGGGAGAACCTACGAGCAGTACTTC. Protein: CASGQGRTYEQYF.

CDR3 amino acids: CASSPTGGRNYGYTF. CDR3 DNA sequence: TGTGCCAGCAGCCCCACGGGGGGACGGAACTATGGCTACACCTTC. The V and J genes are TRBV7-2 and TRBJ1-2, with D perhaps matching TRBD1 (5 bases). This CDR3 has 15 amino acids. V dropped 5 bases and J dropped 2 bases, with 15 bases sitting between them. Germline CDR1 SGHTA, CDR2 FQGNSA.

The chain couples TRBV5-1 to TRBJ1-1; weak D call: TRBD1 (6 bases). The V end was cut by 0 bases, the J end by 4 bases, with 13 bases between. CDR3 size: 15 residues. Germline loops: CDR1 SGHRS, CDR2 YFSETQ. This CDR3 is CASSLEGRGGTEAFF. Written as DNA, the CDR3 is TGCGCCAGCAGCTTGGAAGGTCGAGGGGGCACTGAAGCTTTCTTT.

The chain employs TRBV28 and TRBJ2-7; 9 bases align to TRBD1. Germline values: CDR1 MDHEN, CDR2 SYDVKM. V shed 5 bases, J shed 12 bases, and the junction held 17 bases outside the gene matches. The CDR3 has 15 residues. The CDR3 spells CASSLFPVTGGSLYF. The CDR3 bases are TGTGCCAGCAGTCTCTTCCCCGTGACAGGGGGAAGTCTGTACTTC.

The genes are TRBV28 and TRBJ1-2, with 12 bases fitting TRBD1. The ends lost 7 bases at V and 4 bases at J; junction bases unmatched: 10. Looked up from germline, CDR1 is MDHEN and CDR2 is SYDVKM. The length of the CDR3 is 16 residues. For the CDR3, the DNA is TGTGCCAGCACCACAGCGGGGACAGGGGGCTCCTATGGCTACACCTTC. Its protein is CASTTAGTGGSYGYTF.

The J gene is TRBJ2-7, the V gene TRBV7-9; possibly TRBD2 for D (6 bases). This CDR3 has 15 amino acids. Per the germline V gene, CDR1 is SEHNR and CDR2 is FQNEAQ (reference sequence). The V gene lost 7 bases and the J gene lost 2 bases, with 18 bases spanning the gap. This CDR3 is CASIPQAGSPYEQYF. CDR3 bases: TGTGCCAGCATTCCCCAGGCGGGATCACCCTACGAGCAGTACTTC.

The V and J genes are TRBV5-1 and TRBJ1-2; TRBD1 is a possible D gene (5 bases). The germline CDR1 and CDR2 sequences are SGHRS and YFSETQ. Trimming removed 4 bases from V and 8 bases from J, with 21 bases in between. The CDR3 sequence is 15 residues long. The CDR3 protein is CASSLGHSPTMGYTF. The CDR3 bases are TGCGCCAGCAGCCTCGGACACTCCCCAACTATGGGCTACACCTTC.

This clone was observed a handful of times. V gene TRBV19 combines with J gene TRBJ2-3, with D possibly matching TRBD1 (6 bases). Germline V CDR1 and CDR2: LNHDA, SQIVND (reference sequence). Trimming removed 3 bases from V and 3 bases from J, with 10 bases in between. The CDR3 is 14 residues long. Here the CDR3 DNA reads TGTGCCAGTAGTATGATGGGACAAACAGATACGCAGTATTTT. Translation: CASSMMGQTDTQYF.

The chain combines TRBV9 with TRBJ2-1; D is ambiguous. Germline CDR1 is SGDLS and CDR2 is YYNGEE. Trimming left V 1 base short and J 1 base short, with 12 bases between. CDR3 length equals 16 residues. CDR3 residues: CASSVRGTISYNEQFF. DNA of the CDR3: TGTGCCAGCAGCGTAAGAGGAACTATTTCCTACAATGAGCAGTTCTTC.

The chain recombines TRBV9 with TRBJ2-5, with 10 bases identical to TRBD1. Germline CDR1 is SGDLS and CDR2 is YYNGEE. The V gene end was trimmed by 2 bases and the J gene end by 4 bases; junction bases not matched to a gene: 5. The CDR3 has 15 amino acids. The CDR3 sequence: CASSVTDRGVETQYF. Here the CDR3 DNA reads TGTGCCAGCAGCGTCACGGACAGGGGGGTAGAGACCCAGTACTTC.

V and J are TRBV2 and TRBJ1-2, with D maybe TRBD1 (5 bases). CDR1 is SNHLY and CDR2 is FYNNEI in the germline V gene. The CDR3 has 12 amino acids. V was cut by 6 bases and J by 4 bases, with 9 bases left in between. The CDR3 region is CASRAGSYGYTF. Written as DNA, the CDR3 is TGTGCCAGCAGGGCAGGGTCCTATGGCTACACCTTC.

CDR3 in amino acids: CASSVLSSNQPQHF. The CDR3 DNA is TGTGCCAGCAGTGTTCTGTCTAGCAATCAGCCCCAGCATTTT. The chain uses TRBV2 and TRBJ1-5; D unclear. CDR3 length: 14 amino acids. Looked up from germline, CDR1 is SNHLY and CDR2 is FYNNEI. The V and J ends lost 4 bases and 0 bases respectively, with 7 bases between them.